Described below is a single T cell receptor (beta chain) sequence and its context. Its antigen is unidentified. Germline CDR1 and CDR2: GTSNPN and SVGIG (reference sequence). The CDR3 spans 14 residues. Losses at the gene ends were 2 bases for V and 5 bases for J; bases not matched to a gene: 6. The entry originates in a study of T cell repertoires in cytomegalovirus infection. Study-level information: Public TCR beta signature analysis indicated the presence of both CMV infection and matching HLA type.

One entry per CDR3 protein, called by TCRdb with MiXCR from the reads. Among 250,000 to 300,000 distinct CDR3 sequences, approximately 22% were seen once, and the ten largest hold approximately 19%. The receptor was derived from a human donor in good health (CMV status not recorded). Some clones in this sample may be carry-over from other donors' samples. This specimen consisted of cultured PBMCs, obtained from culture after CMV antigen stimulation. The chain is built from TRBV30 and TRBJ2-1; 7 positions match TRBD2. Written as DNA, the CDR3 is TGTGCCTGGAGTAGAAGCGGGATACACAATGAGCAGTTCTTC. Its protein product is CAWSRSGIHNEQFF.